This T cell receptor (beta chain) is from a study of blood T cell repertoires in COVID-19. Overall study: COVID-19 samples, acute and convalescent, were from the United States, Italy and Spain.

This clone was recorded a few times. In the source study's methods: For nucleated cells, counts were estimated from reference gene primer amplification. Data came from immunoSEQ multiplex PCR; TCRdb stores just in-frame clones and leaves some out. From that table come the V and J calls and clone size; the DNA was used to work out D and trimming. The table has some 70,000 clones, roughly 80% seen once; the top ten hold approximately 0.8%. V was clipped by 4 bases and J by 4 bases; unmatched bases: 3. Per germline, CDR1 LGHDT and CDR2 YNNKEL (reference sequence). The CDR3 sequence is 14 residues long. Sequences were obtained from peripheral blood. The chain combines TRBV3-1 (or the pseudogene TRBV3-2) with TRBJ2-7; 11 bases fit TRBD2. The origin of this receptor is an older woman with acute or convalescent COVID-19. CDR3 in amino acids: CASSRLAGSYEQYF. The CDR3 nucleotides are TGTGCCAGCAGCCGACTAGCGGGGTCGTACGAGCAGTACTTC.